This T cell receptor (beta chain) was sequenced in a study of early T cells in non-severe SARS-CoV-2 infection. This clonotype came up many times. CDR3 size: 13 residues. The germline CDR1 and CDR2 sequences are SGHRS and YFSETQ. V gave up 4 bases and J gave up 4 bases, with 11 bases separating them. Unique molecular identifiers (one per individual cDNA molecule) were attached. TCRdb reanalysed the 5' RACE reads using MiXCR and keeps one entry per CDR3 protein. In the table there are around 40,000 distinct CDR3 sequences, roughly 6% of which are singletons. The sample was whole blood. This chain joins TRBV5-1 and TRBJ1-2; maybe TRBD1 (6 bases). The receptor was derived from an adult who was a healthcare worker with PCR-confirmed SARS-CoV-2 infection or an uninfected control (not recorded which). CDR3 DNA: TGCGCCAGCAGCCCACGACAGGCCTATGGCTACACCTTC. Translating gives CASSPRQAYGYTF.